This section outlines one T cell receptor beta chain sequence together with its context. In germline, CDR1 is SGHRS, CDR2 YFSETQ. Losses at the gene ends were 0 bases for V and 5 bases for J; bases not matched to a gene: 5. CDR3 length: 16 amino acids. These data are taken from a study of cytomegalovirus exposure and HLA in healthy donors. PCR used 60 Vbeta primers and 13 Jbeta primers. Sequenced by immunoSEQ multiplex PCR; TCRdb stores in-frame clones only, minus some. The sample records around 220,000 clones, roughly 80% being singletons. The clonotype originates from a girl aged 2 to 10 in good health and CMV-seronegative. Sequencing was carried out using PBMCs. V usage is TRBV5-1 and J usage is TRBJ2-5; 12 bases fit TRBD2. The CDR3 sequence: CASSLASGGAEETQYF. CDR3 nucleotide sequence: TGCGCCAGCAGCTTGGCTAGCGGGGGGGCAGAGGAGACCCAGTACTTC.